A single sample gave rise to the 30 T cell receptor beta chains below, sequenced in a study of cytomegalovirus exposure and HLA in healthy donors. The PCR had 60 Vbeta and 13 Jbeta primers. TCRdb keeps only in-frame clones here, not all; method: immunoSEQ multiplex PCR. Of about 84,000 clones listed, approximately 78% are singletons. The sample taken for sequencing was PBMCs. The receptors were sampled from a male donor in good health and CMV-seropositive.

This sequence joins TRBV18 and TRBJ2-1; tentatively, D is TRBD1 (5 bases). Germline V gives CDR1 KGHSH, CDR2 LQKENI. Trimming shortened V by 3 bases and J by 2 bases, and 8 bases separated the two germline ends. CDR3 length: 14 residues. The CDR3 loop is CASSPREPYNEQFF. The CDR3 nucleotides read TGTGCCAGCTCACCCAGGGAACCCTACAATGAGCAGTTCTTC.

The gene calls are TRBV28 and TRBJ2-7, with 7 bases matching TRBD2. The CDR3 runs to 15 residues. CDR1 is MDHEN, CDR2 SYDVKM, per germline. J gave up 0 bases and V 6 bases, and 8 bases lay outside the gene matches. CDR3 region: CASSQLRDYSYEQYF. The CDR3 DNA follows: TGTGCCAGCAGCCAGCTCCGGGACTACTCCTACGAGCAGTACTTC.

The rearrangement uses TRBV29-1 and TRBJ2-1; D not resolved. Germline-derived CDR1 and CDR2 are SQVTM and ANQGSEA. V lost 7 bases and J lost 3, with 10 bases in between. The CDR3 sequence is 12 residues long. DNA of the CDR3: TGCAGCGCCCACGGTGACTACAATGAGCAGTTCTTC. Its protein product is CSAHGDYNEQFF.

The chain uses TRBV14 and TRBJ2-7; 8 nucleotides align to TRBD2. The J segment lost 6 bases and the V segment lost 5 bases, leaving 6 bases of the junction unmatched. CDR1 is SGHDN and CDR2 is FVKESK in the germline V gene. The CDR3 spans 13 residues. CDR3 nucleotides: TGTGCCAGCAGCGGAGCGGGAGTGGTCGAGCAGTACTTC. It encodes CASSGAGVVEQYF.

The V gene is TRBV11-2, the J gene TRBJ1-1; the D gene is possibly TRBD1 (5 bases). The length of the CDR3 is 15 residues. The germline gives CDR1 SGHAT, CDR2 FQNNGV. V shed 7 bases and J shed 1 base, with 16 bases lying between them. The CDR3 DNA reads TGTGCCAGCATCGACAGCGGGTCCTCGAACACTGAAGCTTTCTTT. Amino acid sequence: CASIDSGSSNTEAFF.

The V call is TRBV19, the J call TRBJ2-3, with 11 bases identical to TRBD2. With V trimmed by 8 bases and J by 1 base, 26 bases remained unmatched. In germline, CDR1 is LNHDA, CDR2 SQIVND (reference sequence). This CDR3 is 22 amino acids long. The CDR3 nucleotides are TGTGCCAGTCGGGGTCTCGCCGGGCCTAGCGGGAGGCACACCTGGGGCACAGATACGCAGTATTTT. Protein: CASRGLAGPSGRHTWGTDTQYF.

The chain is built from TRBV4-2 and TRBJ2-1, with 9 bases identical to TRBD2. This CDR3 comprises 17 residues. The V gene's germline CDR1 is LGHNA and CDR2 YNFKEQ. Trimming took 1 base from V and 2 from J; bases not matched to a gene: 6. Here the CDR3 DNA reads TGTGCCAGCAGCCAAGGTCGTAGACTAGCGGCCTACAATGAGCAGTTCTTC. Its translation is CASSQGRRLAAYNEQFF.

This chain joins TRBV15 and TRBJ2-1; TRBD2 matches 11 bases. V shed 0 bases, J shed 9 bases, and the junction held 10 bases outside the gene matches. The CDR3 runs to 17 residues. Germline values: CDR1 LNHNV, CDR2 YYDKDF (reference sequence). The CDR3 DNA follows: TGTGCCACCAGCAGAGAAGGAGTAGCGGGAGGGCCAGGTGAGCAGTTCTTC. Translated, it gives CATSREGVAGGPGEQFF.

This chain uses TRBV6-5 with TRBJ2-5; 7 bases line up with TRBD1. Trimming at V came to 6 bases and at J to 4 bases, leaving 8 bases not matched to a gene. Looked up from germline, CDR1 is MNHEY and CDR2 is SVGAGI. The CDR3 length is 14 residues. CDR3 sequence: CASSRQGVRETQYF. DNA of the CDR3: TGTGCCAGCAGCAGGCAGGGGGTCCGAGAGACCCAGTACTTC.

V gene TRBV5-1 combines with J gene TRBJ2-2; D is possibly TRBD2 (6 bases). The CDR3 is 16 residues long. Trimming stripped 0 bases from V and 4 bases from J, with 13 bases between. Germline V CDR1 and CDR2: SGHRS, YFSETQ. The CDR3 sequence is CASSLAGQGGTGELFF. Written as DNA, the CDR3 is TGCGCCAGCAGCTTGGCCGGGCAGGGAGGCACCGGGGAGCTGTTTTTT.

This rearrangement joins TRBV7-6 to TRBJ2-3, with 14 bases aligning to TRBD2. Looked up from germline, CDR1 is SGHVS and CDR2 is FNYEAQ. The CDR3 contains 16 residues. V was clipped by 5 bases and J by 3 bases; unmatched bases: 4. The CDR3 protein is CASSRRTSGRTDTQYF. DNA of the CDR3: TGTGCCAGCAGCCGGCGGACTAGCGGGAGGACAGATACGCAGTATTTT.

This clone was recorded once. The V gene is TRBV5-1, the J gene TRBJ2-7; 7 nucleotides match TRBD1. Per the germline V gene, CDR1 is SGHRS and CDR2 is YFSETQ. Trimming cost V 4 bases and J 0 bases; bases outside gene matches: 13. The CDR3 spans 17 residues. The CDR3 reads CASSHRQDRKGSYEQYF. The CDR3 DNA reads TGCGCCAGCAGCCATCGACAGGACAGGAAGGGCTCCTACGAGCAGTACTTC.

Written as DNA, the CDR3 is TGTGCCAGCACATTCGCGGGGGGGGACACCATATATTTT. Amino acids: CASTFAGGDTIYF. The genes are TRBV28 and TRBJ1-3, with a weak D call TRBD1 (5 bases). There are 13 residues in the CDR3. Trimming removed 7 bases from V and 8 bases from J, with 15 bases in between. CDR1 MDHEN and CDR2 SYDVKM come from the germline V gene.

This sequence joins TRBV14 and TRBJ2-7; D is undetermined. V dropped 6 bases and J dropped 0 bases, with 15 bases sitting between them. The CDR3 consists of 15 residues. Germline V gene lookup returns CDR1 SGHDN and CDR2 FVKESK. The CDR3 DNA reads TGTGCCAGCAGATACATGCGGTCTTCCTCCTACGAGCAGTACTTC. Translation gives CASRYMRSSSYEQYF.

The gene calls are TRBV27 and TRBJ2-1; the D is unclear. Germline CDR1 is MNHEY and CDR2 is SMNVEV (reference sequence). V lost 6 bases to trimming and J lost 0 bases, with 9 bases between them. This CDR3 comprises 14 residues. CDR3 residues: CASRSMSSYNEQFF. CDR3 nucleotides: TGTGCCAGCAGGAGCATGAGCTCCTACAATGAGCAGTTCTTC.

The chain recombines TRBV29-1 with TRBJ2-1; D not resolved. Germline V gene sequence: CDR1 SQVTM, CDR2 ANQGSEA. CDR3 length equals 11 residues. Trimming cost V 7 bases and J 9 bases, with 13 bases left between them. This chain's CDR3 is CSAGRSGEQFF. Written as DNA, the CDR3 is TGCAGCGCTGGGCGCTCCGGTGAGCAGTTCTTC.

The rearrangement links TRBV15 to TRBJ2-6; D remains ambiguous. V was shortened by 0 bases and J by 1 base, with 7 bases between the two germline ends. CDR3 size: 16 residues. From germline, CDR1 is LNHNV and CDR2 YYDKDF (reference sequence). Written as DNA, the CDR3 is TGTGCCACCAGCAGAGATAGAGGTTCTGGGGCCAACGTCCTGACTTTC. Its protein is CATSRDRGSGANVLTF.

This sequence joins TRBV12-2 and TRBJ1-5; the tabulated D call, TRBD1, remains unverified against the DNA. TRBV12-2 is a pseudogene segment. The CDR3 sequence is 18 residues long. This CDR3 is CASRLAGDSEMFDQPQHF. CDR3 DNA: TGTGCAAGTCGCTTAGCGGGGGACAGCGAGATGTTCGATCAGCCCCAGCATTTT.

J is TRBJ2-7 and V is TRBV28; TRBD1 aligns across 7 bases. Germline CDR1 and CDR2: MDHEN and SYDVKM. J lost 4 bases, V lost 5 bases, and 8 bases had no gene match. The CDR3 consists of 14 residues. The CDR3, as DNA: TGTGCCAGCAGTCTACCGGGACAGTTATACGAGCAGTACTTC. Its translation: CASSLPGQLYEQYF.

This clone was observed a single time. The V call is TRBV7-9, the J call TRBJ2-1, with 7 bases fitting TRBD1. V was clipped by 4 bases and J by 12 bases; unmatched bases: 12. Germline V CDR1 and CDR2: SEHNR, FQNEAQ (reference sequence). This CDR3 is built from 14 residues. DNA of the CDR3: TGTGCCAGCAGCTATGGGACAGTCACAATGAGGCAGTTCTTC. The encoded protein is CASSYGTVTMRQFF.

In its sample, this clone was seen a few times. This chain links TRBV28 with TRBJ1-5; D might be TRBD1 (6 bases). From germline, CDR1 is MDHEN and CDR2 SYDVKM. V was clipped by 3 bases and J by 2 bases, with 11 bases between them. This CDR3 contains 15 residues. CDR3 sequence reads: CASSFARGGNQPQHF. The DNA of the CDR3 is TGTGCCAGCAGTTTTGCCAGGGGCGGCAATCAGCCCCAGCATTTT.

The rearrangement joins TRBV13 to TRBJ2-6; 7 nucleotides line up with TRBD1. Germline CDR1 is PRHDT and CDR2 is FYEKMQ (reference sequence). The CDR3 consists of 14 residues. Trimming at V came to 5 bases and at J to 4 bases, leaving 2 bases not matched to a gene. In DNA, the CDR3 is TGTGCCAGCAGCCCGGGACAGGGGGCCAACGTCCTGACTTTC. Amino acid sequence: CASSPGQGANVLTF.

The rearrangement links TRBV27 to TRBJ2-2; D perhaps matches TRBD1 (5 bases). Germline CDR1 MNHEY, CDR2 SMNVEV (reference sequence). V was trimmed by 2 bases and J by 2 bases, leaving 15 bases between them. The CDR3 runs 17 residues. The CDR3 region is CASSLTIMGQNTGELFF. DNA for the CDR3: TGTGCCAGCAGTTTAACAATCATGGGGCAAAACACCGGGGAGCTGTTTTTT.

This clone was seen only once. The chain recombines TRBV5-1 with TRBJ1-5; 8 bases agree with TRBD1. Germline V gene data show CDR1 as SGHRS and CDR2 as YFSETQ. The CDR3 is made up of 15 amino acids. Trimming at V came to 0 bases and at J to 6 bases, leaving 5 bases not matched to a gene. CDR3 DNA sequence: TGCGCCAGCAGCTTGGTACCAGGGGGCCTTCAGCCCCAGCATTTT. This encodes CASSLVPGGLQPQHF. The variable domain in full, completed from reference TRBV5-1 and TRBJ1-5, reads KAGVTQTPRYLIKTRGQQVTLSCSPISGHRSVSWYQQTPGQGLQFLFEYFSETQRNKGNFPGRFSGRQFSNSRSEMNVSTLELGDSALYLCASSLVPGGLQPQHFGDGTRLSIL.

The V call is TRBV23-1, the J call TRBJ2-3, with 14 bases lining up with TRBD2. TRBV23-1 is an ORF, with its function uncertain. V was pared by 6 bases and J by 6 bases, with 14 bases of the junction left unmatched. There are 18 residues in the CDR3. The CDR3 spells CASRFSSPGLAGEDTQYF. The CDR3 coding sequence is TGCGCCAGCAGATTTAGTAGTCCGGGACTAGCGGGAGAGGATACGCAGTATTTT.

The J gene is TRBJ1-3, the V gene TRBV5-1; D gene ambiguous. V shed 5 bases and J shed 0 bases, with 12 bases lying between them. The CDR3 is made up of 15 amino acids. CDR1 SGHRS and CDR2 YFSETQ come from the germline V gene. The DNA for the CDR3 is TGCGCCAGCAGAACTGACATAGTCTCTGGAAACACCATATATTTT. This codes for CASRTDIVSGNTIYF.

The genes are TRBV5-8 and TRBJ1-4, with a weak D call TRBD1 (6 bases). V gave up 1 base and J gave up 7 bases, with 14 bases separating them. The CDR3 is 15 residues long. Germline loops: CDR1 SGHTS, CDR2 YDEGEE. For the CDR3, the DNA is TGTGCCAGCAGCTTGAAGAGGACAGTCTCTGAAAAACTGTTTTTT. The encoded protein is CASSLKRTVSEKLFF.

The chain joins TRBV27 to TRBJ2-7; 8 bases fit TRBD1. Germline V gene data show CDR1 as MNHEY and CDR2 as SMNVEV (reference sequence). The ends lost 6 bases at V and 5 bases at J; junction bases unmatched: 12. This CDR3 has 15 residues. The CDR3 nucleotides read TGTGCCAGCAGCCCAGCTCGGACAGGGCGGCACGAGCAGTACTTC. It codes for CASSPARTGRHEQYF.

The chain employs TRBV9 and TRBJ2-1, with 10 bases matching TRBD2. This CDR3 is 17 amino acids long. The germline CDR1 and CDR2 sequences are SGDLS and YYNGEE. Trimming took 4 bases from V and 0 from J; bases not matched to a gene: 7. Written as DNA, the CDR3 is TGTGCCAGCAGCAGGACTAGCGGCCCGAGCTCCTACAATGAGCAGTTCTTC. Translation: CASSRTSGPSSYNEQFF. Using reference TRBV9 and TRBJ2-1 for the parts outside the CDR3, the full variable domain is DSGVTQTPKHLITATGQRVTLRCSPRSGDLSVYWYQQSLDQGLQFLIQYYNGEERAKGNILERFSAQQFPDLHSELNLSSLELGDSALYFCASSRTSGPSSYNEQFFGPGTRLTVL.

CDR3 sequence reads: CASSVASVGYSYNEQFF. The CDR3 DNA follows: TGTGCCAGCAGCGTAGCTTCGGTCGGGTACTCCTACAATGAGCAGTTCTTC. The chain links TRBV9 to TRBJ2-1; D remains unclear. Trimming removed 0 bases from V and 0 bases from J, with 13 bases in between. The CDR3 has 17 residues. The V gene's germline CDR1 is SGDLS and CDR2 YYNGEE.